These 28 T cell receptor beta chains were all obtained from the same sample, sequenced in a study of T cell responses to AZD1222 COVID-19 vaccine. The assay was immunoSEQ multiplex PCR, and TCRdb's table has in-frame clones only and misses some. The top ten clones hold more than 13% of a sample with some 62,000 clones, 65% to 80% of them seen once. The sample was peripheral blood, taken on day 0 of AZD1222 vaccination. The receptors were gathered from an adult in good health.

The chain combines TRBV4-1 with TRBJ1-4; 11 positions match TRBD1. Per the germline V gene, CDR1 is MGHRA and CDR2 is YSYEKL. There are 18 residues in the CDR3. Trimming at V came to 3 bases and at J to 4 bases, leaving 10 bases not matched to a gene. For the CDR3, the DNA is TGCGCCAGCAGCCACCAAAGGACAGGGGGCTTGGGTAATGAAAAACTGTTTTTT. Translating gives CASSHQRTGGLGNEKLFF.

This sequence joins TRBV24-1 and TRBJ2-1; a weak D match, TRBD1 (6 bases). The CDR3 sequence is 14 residues long. V was trimmed by 8 bases and J by 6 bases, leaving 16 bases between them. Germline values: CDR1 KGHDR, CDR2 SFDVKD. The CDR3 spells CATKTITGINEQFF. The CDR3 DNA sequence: TGTGCCACCAAAACTATTACAGGGATCAATGAGCAGTTCTTC.

J is TRBJ2-1 and V is TRBV27, with D possibly TRBD2 on 5 matching bases. Germline CDR1 reads MNHEY; CDR2 reads SMNVEV (reference sequence). The CDR3 loop spans 16 amino acids. V shed 6 bases and J shed 0 bases, with 15 bases lying between them. The CDR3: CASSRRPVSSYNEQFF. CDR3 nucleotide sequence: TGTGCCAGCAGCCGGAGGCCGGTTAGCTCCTACAATGAGCAGTTCTTC.

The chain employs TRBV9 and TRBJ2-5; the match to TRBD2 covers 9 bases. The CDR3 extends over 15 amino acids. Germline lookup yields CDR1 SGDLS and CDR2 YYNGEE. The J segment lost 2 bases and the V segment lost 4 bases, leaving 6 bases of the junction unmatched. The CDR3 region is CASSPRLAVQETQYF. The CDR3 nucleotides are TGTGCCAGCAGCCCCCGACTAGCGGTTCAAGAGACCCAGTACTTC.

The genes are TRBV7-8 and TRBJ2-3; possible D gene TRBD2, 6 bases. V lost 2 bases and J 2 bases, leaving 17 bases between the germline ends. CDR3 size: 17 residues. Germline lookup yields CDR1 SGHVS and CDR2 FQNEAQ. This chain's CDR3 is CASSLTLRDSLTDTQYF. The CDR3 DNA is TGTGCCAGCAGCTTAACCCTCCGGGACTCTCTCACAGATACGCAGTATTTT.

The chain uses TRBV25-1 and TRBJ1-1; a weak D match, TRBD1 (5 bases). Germline CDR1 reads MGHDK; CDR2 reads SYGVNS. CDR3 size: 13 residues. V was cut by 4 bases and J by 4 bases, with 10 bases left in between. This chain's CDR3 is CASSGTRGTEAFF. The CDR3 region has the DNA TGTGCCAGCAGTGGGACTAGGGGCACTGAAGCTTTCTTT.

This clone has a handful of counts. V usage is TRBV7-8 and J usage is TRBJ1-4; D uncertain. Germline-derived CDR1 and CDR2 are SGHVS and FQNEAQ. This CDR3 contains 14 residues. V lost 3 bases and J lost 8, with 13 bases in between. The CDR3 region has the DNA TGTGCCAGCAGCTTGAAATCGTCGAGGGAAAAACTGTTTTTT. As protein: CASSLKSSREKLFF.

V is TRBV6-1 and J is TRBJ1-5; D is unresolved. The CDR3 loop spans 14 amino acids. Between the trimmed V and J ends, which lost 2 bases and 3 bases, there was a span of 8 bases. Germline V gives CDR1 MNHNS, CDR2 SASEGT. For the CDR3, the DNA is TGTGCCAGCAGTGAATCTCCCCTCAATCAGCCCCAGCATTTT. Its translation is CASSESPLNQPQHF.

The chain has TRBV6-5 and TRBJ1-2; D gene unclear. The CDR3 contains 14 residues. The V gene's germline CDR1 is MNHEY and CDR2 SVGAGI. V was trimmed by 0 bases and J by 8 bases, leaving 13 bases between them. The CDR3 region has the DNA TGTGCCAGCAGTTACTCGTACGCGGAGGAAGGCTACACCTTC. This sequence encodes CASSYSYAEEGYTF.

The chain recombines TRBV5-4 with TRBJ2-2; 11 nucleotides match TRBD1. CDR3 size: 17 residues. The V and J ends lost 2 bases and 4 bases, in that order; junction bases with no gene match: 7. Per the germline V gene, CDR1 is SGHNT and CDR2 is YYREEE (reference sequence). The CDR3 sequence: CASSFRTGGAGTGELFF. CDR3 nucleotides: TGTGCCAGCAGCTTCAGGACAGGGGGCGCCGGCACCGGGGAGCTGTTTTTT. Based on the CDR3 plus reference TRBV5-4 and TRBJ2-2, the full variable domain is ETGVTQSPTHLIKTRGQQVTLRCSSQSGHNTVSWYQQALGQGPQFIFQYYREEENGRGNFPPRFSGLQFPNYSSELNVNALELDDSALYLCASSFRTGGAGTGELFFGEGSRLTVL.

The V gene is TRBV28, the J gene TRBJ2-7; D unresolved. The ends were cut back, 6 bases at V and 1 base at J, with 13 bases in the middle. Looked up from germline, CDR1 is MDHEN and CDR2 is SYDVKM. The CDR3 sequence is 14 residues long. The DNA for the CDR3 is TGTGCCAGCAGGCCCGCGCAGGCTTCCTACGAGCAGTACTTC. It yields the protein CASRPAQASYEQYF.

The V and J genes are TRBV10-3 and TRBJ2-5, with 7 bases matching TRBD1. The germline V gene encodes CDR1 ENHRY and CDR2 SYGVKD. The CDR3 consists of 14 residues. With 6 bases clipped from V and 0 bases from J, the junction kept 4 bases outside the gene matches. In nucleotides, the CDR3 is TGTGCCATCAGCCCCGGGACAGACCAAGAGACCCAGTACTTC. Encoded protein: CAISPGTDQETQYF.

The rearrangement uses TRBV15 and TRBJ2-3, with 9 bases that match TRBD1. This CDR3 contains 13 residues. V gave up 5 bases and J gave up 14 bases; unmatched junction bases: 11. Germline values: CDR1 LNHNV, CDR2 YYDKDF (reference sequence). The CDR3 sequence is CATSESRDREGYF. The CDR3 DNA is TGTGCCACCAGCGAGAGCCGGGACAGGGAAGGGTATTTT.

V usage is TRBV18 and J usage is TRBJ1-3; weak D call: TRBD1 (5 bases). Germline V gives CDR1 KGHSH, CDR2 LQKENI. V lost 0 bases, J lost 1 base, and 7 bases lay in between. CDR3 length: 15 residues. The CDR3 nucleotides are TGTGCCAGCTCACCACCGGGGGTTTCTGGAAACACCATATATTTT. Its translation is CASSPPGVSGNTIYF.

The DNA of the CDR3 is TGCGCCAGCAGCTCTTTGGCCGGGGGGAACACTGAAGCTTTCTTT. Protein: CASSSLAGGNTEAFF. V is TRBV5-1 and J is TRBJ1-1; D perhaps matches TRBD1 (5 bases). V was cut by 3 bases and J by 1 base, with 13 bases left in between. The CDR3 totals 15 residues. Looked up from germline, CDR1 is SGHRS and CDR2 is YFSETQ.

The gene calls are TRBV5-1 and TRBJ1-1; D remains unclear. Germline-derived CDR1 and CDR2 are SGHRS and YFSETQ. Deletions cut 0 bases from V and 0 bases from J, with 9 bases between. CDR3 length equals 15 residues. CDR3 sequence (DNA): TGCGCCAGCAGCTTGGAGTCGGGAATGAACACTGAAGCTTTCTTT. This sequence encodes CASSLESGMNTEAFF.

The sample holds a few counts of this clone. The chain joins TRBV6-4 to TRBJ1-1, with D maybe TRBD1 (5 bases). Germline V CDR1 and CDR2: MRHNA, SNTAGT. The CDR3 covers 11 residues. V gave up 6 bases and J gave up 11 bases, with 13 bases separating them. The CDR3 protein is CASRGASEAFF. CDR3 coding DNA: TGTGCCAGCAGAGGGGCGTCGGAGGCTTTCTTT.

This clone came up a few times. V is TRBV19 and J is TRBJ1-6; TRBD1 matches at 8 bases. Germline CDR1 and CDR2: LNHDA and SQIVND (reference sequence). CDR3 length: 16 amino acids. Trimming removed 5 bases from V and 4 bases from J; junction bases left unmatched: 7. The chain's CDR3 is CASSSWDRWYNSPLHF. The CDR3 DNA follows: TGTGCCAGTAGTTCGTGGGACAGGTGGTATAATTCACCCCTCCACTTT.

This chain uses TRBV7-2 with TRBJ1-5, with TRBD1 identical over 7 bases. The length of the CDR3 is 15 residues. The germline V gene has CDR1 SGHTA and CDR2 FQGNSA. Unmatched junction bases numbered 6, after V lost 3 bases and J lost 4 bases. The CDR3 DNA follows: TGTGCCAGCAGCTTCCAGGGGGACCATAATCAGCCCCAGCATTTT. Its protein is CASSFQGDHNQPQHF.

The V gene is TRBV4-1, the J gene TRBJ2-7; a possible D gene is TRBD2 (6 bases). Per the germline V gene, CDR1 is MGHRA and CDR2 is YSYEKL. This CDR3 is 14 amino acids long. V lost 4 bases to trimming and J lost 6 bases, with 16 bases between them. For the CDR3, the DNA is TGCGCCAGCAGCCCCTGGGACTCCCCGGGCGAGCAGTACTTC. This codes for CASSPWDSPGEQYF.

This clone was observed a single time. This rearrangement joins TRBV14 to TRBJ1-3; 9 bases are shared with TRBD1. The germline gives CDR1 SGHDN, CDR2 FVKESK. The V segment lost 6 bases and the J segment 8 bases; nucleotides outside the gene matches: 8. The CDR3 totals 14 residues. The CDR3 spells CASSSGTGRHTIYF. The CDR3 nucleotides are TGTGCCAGCAGTTCCGGGACAGGGCGGCACACCATATATTTT.

The CDR3 sequence: CASSLERGLYEQYF. CDR3 sequence (DNA): TGCGCCAGCAGCTTGGAGAGGGGGCTTTACGAGCAGTACTTC. J is TRBJ2-7 and V is TRBV5-1; the match to TRBD1 covers 7 bases. The V gene's germline CDR1 is SGHRS and CDR2 YFSETQ. The CDR3 sequence is 14 residues long. J gave up 4 bases and V 0 bases, and 4 bases lay outside the gene matches. Filled out from reference TRBV5-1 and TRBJ2-7, the complete variable domain reads KAGVTQTPRYLIKTRGQQVTLSCSPISGHRSVSWYQQTPGQGLQFLFEYFSETQRNKGNFPGRFSGRQFSNSRSEMNVSTLELGDSALYLCASSLERGLYEQYFGPGTRLTVT.

The chain links TRBV13 to TRBJ2-7; TRBD1 aligns across 10 bases. The CDR3 covers 15 residues. The trim removed 5 bases at V and 2 bases at J, leaving 6 bases unmatched. Germline V gene lookup returns CDR1 PRHDT and CDR2 FYEKMQ (reference sequence). CDR3 in amino acids: CASSPPGTGAYEQYF. In DNA, the CDR3 is TGTGCCAGCAGCCCGCCGGGGACAGGGGCCTACGAGCAGTACTTC.

This chain uses TRBV9 with TRBJ1-2; 8 positions match TRBD1. Germline trimming cut 3 bases from V and 8 bases from J; bases unmatched to any gene: 15. CDR1 and CDR2 from the germline V gene are SGDLS and YYNGEE. The CDR3 sequence is 16 residues long. The CDR3 region has the DNA TGTGCCAGCAGCGCCTCCCCCGGCGGACAGGGAAGCGGCTACACCTTC. Translated: CASSASPGGQGSGYTF.

This clone was seen a few times. The chain employs TRBV5-1 and TRBJ2-5; D could derive from TRBD1 or TRBD2 (6 bases each). V lost 7 bases and J lost 3, with 16 bases in between. CDR3 size: 14 residues. CDR1 and CDR2 (germline): SGHRS, YFSETQ. The DNA of the CDR3 is TGCGCCAGCGGGGGGCAGGGCGGTAAAGAGACCCAGTACTTC. Protein: CASGGQGGKETQYF. Based on the CDR3 plus reference TRBV5-1 and TRBJ2-5, the full variable domain is KAGVTQTPRYLIKTRGQQVTLSCSPISGHRSVSWYQQTPGQGLQFLFEYFSETQRNKGNFPGRFSGRQFSNSRSEMNVSTLELGDSALYLCASGGQGGKETQYFGPGTRLLVL.

This clone ranks as medium-sized. J is TRBJ2-3 and V is TRBV7-2; possibly TRBD1 for D (6 bases). The CDR3 has 15 residues. Trimming shortened V by 4 bases and J by 3 bases, and 14 bases separated the two germline ends. CDR1 is SGHTA and CDR2 is FQGNSA in the germline V gene. The CDR3 sequence is CASSSQGISTDTQYF. The CDR3 DNA reads as TGTGCCAGCAGCTCCCAGGGGATATCTACAGATACGCAGTATTTT.

The rearrangement uses TRBV27 and TRBJ1-5; possible D gene TRBD1, 5 bases. The germline V gene encodes CDR1 MNHEY and CDR2 SMNVEV (reference sequence). The CDR3 length is 14 residues. The V end lost 4 bases, the J end lost 3 bases, and 10 bases lay between the germline ends. Here the CDR3 DNA reads TGTGCCAGCAGTTCCCCACAGGCCAATCAGCCCCAGCATTTT. Protein: CASSSPQANQPQHF.

The chain recombines TRBV18 with TRBJ1-4; the D is unclear. The CDR3 has 15 residues. Looked up from germline, CDR1 is KGHSH and CDR2 is LQKENI. V was cut by 2 bases and J by 8 bases, with 15 bases left in between. CDR3 sequence (DNA): TGTGCCAGCTCACCAGTCGGCGGCGTAATAGAAAAACTGTTTTTT. Translation: CASSPVGGVIEKLFF. Supplemented by reference TRBV18 and TRBJ1-4, the full variable domain reads NAGVMQNPRHLVRRRGQEARLRCSPMKGHSHVYWYRQLPEEGLKFMVYLQKENIIDESGMPKERFSAEFPKEGPSILRIQQVVRGDSAAYFCASSPVGGVIEKLFFGSGTQLSVL.